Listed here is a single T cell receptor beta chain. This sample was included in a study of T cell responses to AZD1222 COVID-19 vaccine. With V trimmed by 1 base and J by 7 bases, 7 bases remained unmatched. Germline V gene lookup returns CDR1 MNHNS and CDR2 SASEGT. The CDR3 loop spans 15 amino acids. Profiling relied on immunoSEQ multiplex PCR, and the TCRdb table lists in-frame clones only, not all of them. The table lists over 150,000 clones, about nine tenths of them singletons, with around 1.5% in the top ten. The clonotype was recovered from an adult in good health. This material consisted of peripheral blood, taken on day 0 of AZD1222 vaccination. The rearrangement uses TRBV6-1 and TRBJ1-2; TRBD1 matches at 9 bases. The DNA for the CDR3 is TGTGCCAGCAGTGAAGACAGGGGGCTTAGTGGTGGCTACACCTTC. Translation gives CASSEDRGLSGGYTF.